The 7 T cell receptor beta chains given below trace back to one sample, sequenced in a study of T cell repertoires in cytomegalovirus infection. No antigens are known for them. TCRdb used MiXCR to reprocess the reads, holding one entry per CDR3 protein. The sample has fewer than 55,000 distinct CDR3 sequences; about 19% are singletons. The sequencing used CD8+ T cells from cultured PBMCs, collected from culture after CMV antigen stimulation. These receptors were collected from a human donor in good health (CMV status not recorded). Some clones in this sample may be carry-over from other donors' samples.

This rearrangement joins TRBV27 to TRBJ2-7; no firm D call. This CDR3 has 12 residues. Germline loops: CDR1 MNHEY, CDR2 SMNVEV (reference sequence). The V end lost 6 bases, the J end lost 0 bases, and 6 bases lay between the germline ends. The CDR3 DNA follows: TGTGCCAGCAGATCGAGCTCCTACGAGCAGTACTTC. It codes for CASRSSSYEQYF.

This clonotype showed up many times. CDR3 in amino acids: CASSLAPDRNEKLFF. The CDR3 DNA reads as TGTGCCAGCAGCTTAGCGCCAGATCGTAATGAAAAACTGTTTTTT. The chain has TRBV7-2 and TRBJ1-4; D not certain. V lost 0 bases to trimming and J lost 4 bases, with 9 bases between them. The CDR3 length is 15 residues. The germline V gene has CDR1 SGHTA and CDR2 FQGNSA.

This sequence joins TRBV10-3 and TRBJ2-3, with 9 nucleotides matching TRBD2. Unmatched junction bases numbered 5, after V lost 0 bases and J lost 4 bases. Germline V lookup: CDR1 ENHRY, CDR2 SYGVKD. The CDR3 sequence is 16 residues long. CDR3 sequence: CAISESWRGGPDTQYF. The CDR3 DNA is TGTGCCATCAGTGAGTCGTGGCGGGGGGGCCCAGATACGCAGTATTTT.

The chain uses TRBV11-2 and TRBJ2-6; a weak D match, TRBD2 (6 bases). Germline CDR1 is SGHAT and CDR2 is FQNNGV. This CDR3 region has 16 residues. Trimming removed 1 base from V and 2 bases from J, with 9 bases in between. CDR3 protein: CASSLVGGPGANVLTF. CDR3 DNA sequence: TGTGCCAGCAGCTTAGTCGGGGGTCCTGGGGCCAACGTCCTGACTTTC.

The table lists this clonotype with a few counts. The J gene is TRBJ2-1, the V gene TRBV7-2; TRBD2 matches at 7 bases. J was trimmed by 4 bases and V by 5 bases; bases with no gene match: 14. Germline V gives CDR1 SGHTA, CDR2 FQGNSA. This CDR3 is 17 amino acids long. Here the CDR3 DNA reads TGTGCCAGCAGCCCTAGCGGAGTAGGTCCCTTATACAATGAGCAGTTCTTC. This translates into CASSPSGVGPLYNEQFF.

This chain links TRBV11-2 with TRBJ2-5; 10 bases line up with TRBD1. The CDR3 consists of 16 residues. Trimming at V came to 3 bases and at J to 4 bases, leaving 8 bases not matched to a gene. Germline V gene lookup returns CDR1 SGHAT and CDR2 FQNNGV. CDR3 in amino acids: CASSFLGQGVRETQYF. CDR3 bases: TGTGCCAGCAGCTTTTTAGGACAGGGGGTGAGAGAGACCCAGTACTTC.

This clonotype was recorded a few times. The chain is built from TRBV15 and TRBJ1-1, with a possible D match to TRBD1 (6 bases). The CDR3 consists of 16 residues. The germline V gene encodes CDR1 LNHNV and CDR2 YYDKDF (reference sequence). The V end lost 5 bases, the J end lost 2 bases, and 18 bases lay between the germline ends. The CDR3 reads CATSVSRWTVNTEAFF. The CDR3 bases are TGTGCCACCAGCGTAAGCCGATGGACAGTCAACACTGAAGCTTTCTTT.